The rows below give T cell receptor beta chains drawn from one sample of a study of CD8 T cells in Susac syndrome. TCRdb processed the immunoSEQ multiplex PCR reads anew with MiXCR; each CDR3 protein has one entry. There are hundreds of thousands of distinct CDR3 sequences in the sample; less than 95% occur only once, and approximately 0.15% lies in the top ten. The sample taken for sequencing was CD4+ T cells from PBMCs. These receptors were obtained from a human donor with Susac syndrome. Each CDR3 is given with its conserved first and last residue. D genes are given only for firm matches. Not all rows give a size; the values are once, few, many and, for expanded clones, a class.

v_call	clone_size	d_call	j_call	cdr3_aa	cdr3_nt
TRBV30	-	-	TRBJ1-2	CAWSVAAANYGYTF	TGTGCCTGGAGTGTGGCAGCGGCTAACTATGGCTACACCTTC
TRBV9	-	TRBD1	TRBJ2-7	CASSGGQGPGTYEQYF	TGTGCCAGCAGCGGCGGACAGGGCCCGGGGACCTACGAGCAGTACTTC
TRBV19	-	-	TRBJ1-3	CASSPPGQTGSGNTIYF	TGTGCCAGTTCCCCCCCCGGGCAGACGGGCTCTGGAAACACCATATATTTT
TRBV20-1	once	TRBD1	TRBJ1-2	CSAGDRASVGYTF	TGCAGTGCTGGGGACAGGGCGAGTGTTGGCTACACCTTC
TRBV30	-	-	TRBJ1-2	CACSPGYTF	TGTGCCTGCTCCCCCGGCTACACCTTC
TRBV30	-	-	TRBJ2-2	CAWSETGPSTGELFF	TGTGCCTGGAGCGAGACCGGGCCTAGCACCGGGGAGCTGTTTTTT
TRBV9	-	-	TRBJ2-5	CASSAGVQETQYF	TGTGCCAGCAGCGCCGGAGTACAAGAGACCCAGTACTTC
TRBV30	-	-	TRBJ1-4	CAWRFTGATNEKLFF	TGTGCCTGGAGGTTTACAGGCGCAACTAATGAAAAACTGTTTTTT
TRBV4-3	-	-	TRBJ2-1	CASSQDGGPPYNEQFF	TGCGCCAGCAGCCAAGACGGGGGGCCCCCCTACAATGAGCAGTTCTTC
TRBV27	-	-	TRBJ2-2	CASSQEAQRGNTGELFF	TGTGCCAGCAGTCAAGAGGCCCAGAGGGGGAACACCGGGGAGCTGTTTTTT
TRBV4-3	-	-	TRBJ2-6	CASSQAKGTIGANVLTF	TGCGCCAGCAGCCAAGCTAAGGGGACGATCGGGGCCAACGTCCTGACTTTC
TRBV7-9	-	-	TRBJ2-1	CASSGGQNPTHEQFF	TGTGCCAGCAGCGGGGGCCAAAACCCTACTCATGAGCAGTTCTTC
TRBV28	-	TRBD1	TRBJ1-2	CASINPGQGGYTF	TGTGCCAGCATTAACCCGGGACAGGGAGGCTACACCTTC
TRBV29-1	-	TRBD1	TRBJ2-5	CSGDRGETQYF	TGCAGCGGGGACAGGGGTGAGACCCAGTACTTC
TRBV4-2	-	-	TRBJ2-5	CASSQATGTQETQYF	TGTGCCAGCAGCCAAGCAACCGGGACCCAAGAGACCCAGTACTTC